This T cell receptor beta chain was documented in a study of blood T cells in healthy people across ages. Study-level findings and limits: Strongly correlated with naive T cell percentage was TCR beta diversity. Lack of knowledge of donor CMV status possibly confounded expanded clonotype changes. Researchers deemed the diversity estimates from one million T cells underestimates.

A remark on this clonotype: Its matching antigen is unknown.

With a J-beta primer mix and a sample-barcoded 5' primer, a second PCR ran about 7 to 12 cycles. TCRdb recomputed calls from the 5' RACE reads with MiXCR, one row per CDR3 protein. This table holds approximately 900,000 distinct CDR3 sequences, 40% to 60% found once. Isolation recovered at least 7 million PBMCs from every sample. From germline, CDR1 is SGHNT and CDR2 YENEEA. The CDR3 has 14 amino acids. The V and J genes are TRBV11-3 and TRBJ2-5; 8 positions match TRBD2. The J call may be in error: the DNA end matches TRBJ2-7 better. The sample comprised blood. The receptor's source is a man aged 25 to 45 in good health. The CDR3 loop is CALRGGNPPYEQYF. The CDR3 DNA follows: TGTGCTTTACGGGGGGGCAACCCCCCCTACGAGCAGTACTTC.